Listed here is a single T cell receptor (beta chain). Its antigen is not yet known. This clone may be a read error of a much larger clone one base away. This is likely a read error, given that the CDR3 carries no conserved phenylalanine or tryptophan at its end. The time point label corresponds to: persistent/refractory GD, antithyroid drugs over 5 years with positive TRAb. For both TCR sequencing and RNA sequencing, RNA was extracted from PBMCs in TRIzol. The diagnosis of Graves' disease was made according to American Thyroid Association guidelines. The patients came from an endocrinology department in Xi'an, China. Each patient gave approximately 8.8 milliliters of peripheral blood, collected in an EDTA anticoagulant tube. PBMCs were isolated by Ficoll Paque Plus density gradient separation without further T cell sorting. An Agilent 2100 Bioanalyzer and agarose gel were used to check RNA quality, and a NanoDrop 2000 was used to measure RNA concentration.

This entry comes from a study of regulatory T cells in long-lasting Graves disease (dated by TCRdb to the early 2020s). For context, the study as a whole: To count as having persistent Graves' disease, a patient had to have received antithyroid drug treatment for over 5 years with TSH receptor autoantibodies remaining persistently positive. Persistent Graves' disease patients were compared with newly diagnosed Graves' disease patients by peripheral blood TCR sequencing and RNA sequencing. The study was conducted in China and was registered as a clinical trial. A total of around 35 samples underwent TCR sequencing: some 13 from persistent and roughly 20 from newly diagnosed Graves' disease patients. Antithyroid drugs had been taken for roughly 10 years on average by persistent Graves' disease patients in the clinical cohort.

Looking up the germline V gene yields CDR1 MDHEN and CDR2 SYDVKM. V sheds 8 bases and J sheds 3 bases, leaving 8 bases between their ends. The CDR3 contains 12 residues when both ends are counted. Just the 36-base CDR3 DNA is kept, in frame starting at base 1. Results the study describes overall, beyond this receptor: Sequencing and analysis were limited to the TCR beta chain. Preferential use of TRBV28, TRBJ1-2 and TRBJ2-5 was observed in persistent disease, whereas TRBV20-1 and TRBJ2-1 were favored in newly diagnosed disease. Compared with newly diagnosed patients, patients with persistent Graves' disease had lower TCR Shannon entropy and fewer highly expanded clones, which suggests clonal expansion. The study examined only peripheral blood because the primary lesion, thyroid tissue, could not be accessed. A larger number of public clonotypes was shared among persistent patients (2,741) than among newly diagnosed patients (around 970). The authors acknowledged the small sample size as a limitation that may reduce accuracy.

The library was prepared using multiplex PCR. The sample was run on an Illumina HiSeq 4000. To build TCR beta libraries, CDR3 regions were amplified by Arm-PCR using iRepertoire HTBI primers. PCR products were gel purified before sequencing. The study's processing was this. A total of fewer than 80 TRBV and some 15 TRBJ segments were identified across samples and were used for gene usage analysis of CDR3 amino acid clonotypes. COPE and FqMerger were used to merge the filtered high-quality paired reads into contigs. BLAST was used to align contigs to IMGT TRBV, TRBD and TRBJ reference genes, and CDR3 was defined according to IMGT. Highly expanded clones were defined as clonotypes with a frequency above 0.1%. Shannon entropy served as the measure of repertoire diversity, while the Gini coefficient captured V-J evenness. A clonotype found in more than one individual was treated as public. TCRdb trimmed public reads at Q25 via fastp, called clones via MiXCR and kept in-frame beta chains. Rows with one shared CDR3 protein collapse into an entry with the most common genes and DNA. These V and J calls rely on TCRdb rather than the paper's analysis. Across this sample there are roughly 490,000 distinct CDR3 sequences, with 22% seen only once. Less than 15% of the sample is held by the ten biggest clonotypes.

Sequenced here: peripheral blood mononuclear cells (PBMCs), sampled when the disease was refractory, from a patient treated with antithyroid drugs. The chain joins TRBV28 to TRBJ1-5, with the D gene not confidently named. This clonotype originated in a female donor with Graves disease. The nucleotides read TGTGCCAGCTATACACTCAATCAGCCCCAGCATCTT. This is translated as CASYTLNQPQHL.